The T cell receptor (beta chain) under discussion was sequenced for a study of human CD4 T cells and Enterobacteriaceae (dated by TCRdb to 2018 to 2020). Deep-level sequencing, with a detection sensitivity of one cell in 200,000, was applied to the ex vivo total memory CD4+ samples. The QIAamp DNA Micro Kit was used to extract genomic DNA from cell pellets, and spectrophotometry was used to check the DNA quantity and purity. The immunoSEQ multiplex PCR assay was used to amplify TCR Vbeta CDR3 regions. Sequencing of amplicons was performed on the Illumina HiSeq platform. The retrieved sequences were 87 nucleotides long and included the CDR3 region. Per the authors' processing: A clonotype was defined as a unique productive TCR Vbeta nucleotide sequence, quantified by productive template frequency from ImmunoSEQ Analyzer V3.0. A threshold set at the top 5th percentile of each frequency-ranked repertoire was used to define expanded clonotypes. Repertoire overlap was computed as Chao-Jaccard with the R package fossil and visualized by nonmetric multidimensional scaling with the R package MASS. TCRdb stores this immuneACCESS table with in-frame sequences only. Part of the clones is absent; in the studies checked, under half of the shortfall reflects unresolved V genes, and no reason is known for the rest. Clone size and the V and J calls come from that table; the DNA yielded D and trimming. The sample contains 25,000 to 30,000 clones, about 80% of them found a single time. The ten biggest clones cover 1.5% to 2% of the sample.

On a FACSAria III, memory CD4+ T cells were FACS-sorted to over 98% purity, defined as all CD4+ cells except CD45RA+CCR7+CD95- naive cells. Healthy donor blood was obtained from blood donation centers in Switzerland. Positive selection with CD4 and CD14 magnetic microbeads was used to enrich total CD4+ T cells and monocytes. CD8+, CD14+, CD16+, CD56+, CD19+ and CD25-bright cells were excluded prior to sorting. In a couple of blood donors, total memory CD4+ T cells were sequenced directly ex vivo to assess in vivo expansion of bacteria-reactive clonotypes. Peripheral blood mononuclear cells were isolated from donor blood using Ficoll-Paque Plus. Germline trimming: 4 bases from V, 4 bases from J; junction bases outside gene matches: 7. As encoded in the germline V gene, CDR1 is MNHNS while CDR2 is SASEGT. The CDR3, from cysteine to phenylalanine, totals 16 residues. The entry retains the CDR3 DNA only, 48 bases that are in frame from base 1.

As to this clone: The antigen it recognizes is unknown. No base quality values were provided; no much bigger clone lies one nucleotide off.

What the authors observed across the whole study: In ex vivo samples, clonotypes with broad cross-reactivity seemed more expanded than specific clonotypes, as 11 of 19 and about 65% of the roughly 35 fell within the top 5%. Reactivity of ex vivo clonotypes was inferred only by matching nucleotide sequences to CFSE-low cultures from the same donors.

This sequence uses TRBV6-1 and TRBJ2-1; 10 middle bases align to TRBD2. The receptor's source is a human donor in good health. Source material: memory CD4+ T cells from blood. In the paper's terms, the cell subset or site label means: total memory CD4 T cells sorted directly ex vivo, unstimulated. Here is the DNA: TGTGCCAGCAGTGTGTTACTAGCGGGACTTTACAATGAGCAGTTCTTC. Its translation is CASSVLLAGLYNEQFF.